This T cell receptor (beta chain) came from a study of cytomegalovirus exposure and HLA in healthy donors. Study observations and caveats: Follow-up analysis later connected one missense variant in DCLRE1C with trimming of TCR beta V- and J-genes.

Vbeta (60) and Jbeta (13) primers were used in the PCR. Sequenced by immunoSEQ multiplex PCR; TCRdb stores in-frame clones only, minus some. The sample has some 170,000 clones, 75% to 80% seen once. Regarding this clone: The antigen remains undetermined.

Unmatched junction bases numbered 3, after V lost 4 bases and J lost 7 bases. This CDR3 comprises 14 residues. The germline V gene has CDR1 SGHDN and CDR2 FVKESK. This sequence was found in a female donor in good health and CMV-seronegative. The chain is built from TRBV14 and TRBJ1-6; 8 bases map to TRBD1. Sequenced sample: PBMCs. The CDR3 coding sequence is TGTGCCAGCAGCCGACAGGGGCTGAATTCACCCCTCCACTTT. It encodes CASSRQGLNSPLHF.